This passage covers 21 T cell receptor beta chains from one sample sequenced in a study of beta chain features in type 1 diabetes. The authors reverse transcribed all of the isolated RNA, so sequencing captured expressed TCRB transcripts. Repertoires were generated with immunoSEQ multiplex PCR, while TCRdb's copy carries only in-frame clones and drops some. The data contain 310,000 or so clones, approximately 8.2% of them seen just once; the ten biggest clones take up approximately 0.47%. The specimen was central memory CD4+ T cells from blood. Source of these receptors: a woman between 18 and 29 years old in good health.

The rearrangement joins TRBV11-1 to TRBJ2-5; possibly TRBD2 for D (6 bases). V was shortened by 2 bases and J by 5 bases, with 12 bases between the two germline ends. The CDR3 loop spans 14 amino acids. Per the germline V gene, CDR1 is SGHAT and CDR2 is FQDESV (reference sequence). CDR3 loop: CASSLRPEGETQYF. CDR3 nucleotide sequence: TGTGCCAGCAGCTTAAGGCCGGAGGGGGAGACCCAGTACTTC.

This clone was seen repeatedly, ten times or more. The chain combines TRBV27 with TRBJ1-5, with 8 bases aligning to TRBD1. The CDR3 covers 12 residues. V lost 10 bases to trimming and J lost 11 bases; unmatched junction nucleotides: 10. CDR1 MNHEY and CDR2 SMNVEV come from the germline V gene (reference sequence). The chain's CDR3 is CATGQGILAQHF. As DNA, the CDR3 is TGTGCCACCGGACAGGGTATACTAGCCCAGCATTTT.

This clone has more than one count but fewer than ten. The gene calls are TRBV19 and TRBJ2-7; D might be TRBD2 (5 bases). V was shortened by 6 bases and J by 5 bases, with 17 bases between the two germline ends. CDR3 length: 14 residues. From germline, CDR1 is LNHDA and CDR2 SQIVND (reference sequence). The CDR3 protein is CASSRGLSSDEQYF. DNA of the CDR3: TGTGCCAGTAGCCGAGGACTTTCTTCGGACGAGCAGTACTTC. Full variable domain (missing parts from reference TRBV19 and TRBJ2-7): DGGITQSPKYLFRKEGQNVTLSCEQNLNHDAMYWYRQDPGQGLRLIYYSQIVNDFQKGDIAEGYSVSREKKESFPLTVTSAQKNPTAFYLCASSRGLSSDEQYFGPGTRLTVT.

This clone occurred a few times. The rearrangement joins TRBV11-2 to TRBJ2-5, with 14 bases matching TRBD2. CDR1 is SGHAT and CDR2 is FQNNGV in the germline V gene. The CDR3 covers 16 residues. V lost 3 bases, J lost 5 bases, and 5 bases stayed unmatched. Written as DNA, the CDR3 is TGTGCCAGCAGCTTGACTAGCGGGAGGGCCTGGGAGACCCAGTACTTC. It specifies CASSLTSGRAWETQYF.

This chain joins TRBV18 and TRBJ1-2, with D possibly matching TRBD1 (5 bases). This CDR3 is 14 amino acids long. Germline assignment: CDR1 KGHSH and CDR2 LQKENI. Trimming cost V 0 bases and J 5 bases, with 10 bases left between them. In DNA form, the CDR3 reads TGTGCCAGCTCACCACCCCAGGGTGGATATGGCTACACCTTC. It translates to CASSPPQGGYGYTF.

The chain employs TRBV18 and TRBJ2-3; TRBD2 matches at 10 bases. With V trimmed by 3 bases and J by 5 bases, 11 bases remained unmatched. The germline V gene has CDR1 KGHSH and CDR2 LQKENI. There are 17 residues in the CDR3. CDR3 DNA: TGTGCCAGCTCACCCCCCTGGGCTAGCGGGAGTGGAGATACGCAGTATTTT. It encodes CASSPPWASGSGDTQYF.

This clone has only a few counts. The chain links TRBV4-3 to TRBJ2-2; D perhaps matches TRBD2 (6 bases). Trimming pared 0 bases from V and 8 bases from J, leaving 10 bases between. The CDR3 sequence is 14 residues long. Germline assignment: CDR1 LGHNA and CDR2 YSLEER. The DNA of the CDR3 is TGCGCCAGCAGCCAAGATTTCCTAGCGGGGGAGCTGTTTTTT. This translates into CASSQDFLAGELFF.

This clone was observed at least ten times. This sequence joins TRBV5-6 and TRBJ2-3; 8 bases are shared with TRBD2. The trim removed 0 bases at V and 9 bases at J, leaving 6 bases unmatched. CDR1 SGHDT and CDR2 YYEEEE come from the germline V gene. The length of the CDR3 is 14 residues. The CDR3 here is CASSLGLAGETQYF. The CDR3, as DNA: TGTGCCAGCAGCTTGGGGCTAGCGGGTGAAACGCAGTATTTT.

The J gene is TRBJ1-5, the V gene TRBV19; D is uncertain. CDR1 is LNHDA, CDR2 SQIVND, per germline (reference sequence). The ends were cut back, 2 bases at V and 7 bases at J, with 15 bases in the middle. CDR3 length: 15 amino acids. CDR3 in amino acids: CASSILLAENQPQHF. The CDR3 DNA reads as TGTGCCAGTAGTATACTTCTGGCTGAGAACCAGCCCCAGCATTTT.

This clone has only a few counts. The rearrangement uses TRBV18 and TRBJ2-2; D not resolved. V lost 5 bases to trimming and J lost 2 bases, with 0 bases between them. Germline lookup yields CDR1 KGHSH and CDR2 LQKENI. CDR3 length: 11 amino acids. CDR3 region: CASSNTGELFF. The CDR3 DNA follows: TGTGCCAGCTCAAACACCGGGGAGCTGTTTTTT. Variable domain in full (rest from reference TRBV18 and TRBJ2-2): NAGVMQNPRHLVRRRGQEARLRCSPMKGHSHVYWYRQLPEEGLKFMVYLQKENIIDESGMPKERFSAEFPKEGPSILRIQQVVRGDSAAYFCASSNTGELFFGEGSRLTVL.

V gene TRBV4-2 combines with J gene TRBJ2-3; D remains unclear. The CDR3 is 14 residues long. Trimming removed 0 bases from V and 3 bases from J, with 7 bases in between. CDR1 LGHNA and CDR2 YNFKEQ come from the germline V gene. CDR3 region: CASSQDLQTDTQYF. DNA of the CDR3: TGTGCCAGCAGCCAAGATCTCCAGACAGATACGCAGTATTTT.

This clone was found a few times. CDR3 residues: CASSLLTSRANEQFF. CDR3 in DNA: TGTGCCAGCAGTCTGTTGACTAGCCGGGCCAATGAGCAGTTCTTC. This chain links TRBV28 with TRBJ2-1, with 7 bases lining up with TRBD2. Germline V gives CDR1 MDHEN, CDR2 SYDVKM. This CDR3 has 15 amino acids. V shed 5 bases and J 6 bases; nucleotides not matched to a gene: 10.

This clone has ten or more counts. The chain combines TRBV4-3 with TRBJ1-2; D not certain. There are 15 residues in the CDR3. V was trimmed by 4 bases and J by 4 bases, leaving 16 bases between them. Germline V lookup: CDR1 LGHNA, CDR2 YSLEER. As DNA, the CDR3 is TGCGCCAGCAGCCGAGCCTTGGACGTGATCTATGGCTACACCTTC. It encodes CASSRALDVIYGYTF.

This clone was counted between two and nine times. The chain is built from TRBV28 and TRBJ2-5; the match to TRBD1 covers 8 bases. The length of the CDR3 is 14 residues. V lost 5 bases and J lost 5; bases outside the gene matches: 7. The germline gives CDR1 MDHEN, CDR2 SYDVKM. CDR3 nucleotides: TGTGCCAGCAGTACCGCAGGGGGCCGGGAGACCCAGTACTTC. Encoded protein: CASSTAGGRETQYF. Using reference TRBV28 and TRBJ2-5 for the parts outside the CDR3, the full variable domain is DVKVTQSSRYLVKRTGEKVFLECVQDMDHENMFWYRQDPGLGLRLIYFSYDVKMKEKGDIPEGYSVSREKKERFSLILESASTNQTSMYLCASSTAGGRETQYFGPGTRLLVL.

In this sample, this clone turned up a few times. The chain recombines TRBV18 with TRBJ1-5; D is unclear. V was pared by 5 bases and J by 2 bases, with 10 bases between. Germline values: CDR1 KGHSH, CDR2 LQKENI. The CDR3 is 14 amino acids. The CDR3 nucleotides are TGTGCCAGCTCATCCGGCGCGGGCAATCAGCCCCAGCATTTT. Translating it yields CASSSGAGNQPQHF.

This rearrangement joins TRBV7-8 to TRBJ2-1, with no clear D. V was cut by 2 bases and J by 5 bases, with 7 bases left in between. Germline CDR1 SGHVS, CDR2 FQNEAQ. The CDR3 loop spans 13 amino acids. CDR3 bases: TGTGCCAGCAGCTTATCGACCGACAATGAGCAGTTCTTC. Protein: CASSLSTDNEQFF.

Only a few counts were recorded for this clone. J is TRBJ1-1 and V is TRBV19; a weak D match, TRBD1 (5 bases). The CDR3 length is 16 residues. V was trimmed by 4 bases and J by 1 base, leaving 16 bases between them. From germline, CDR1 is LNHDA and CDR2 SQIVND (reference sequence). CDR3 nucleotides: TGTGCCAGTAGTAGCCCATTGGGACGGACGAACACTGAAGCTTTCTTT. This sequence encodes CASSSPLGRTNTEAFF.

In its sample, this clone was seen a few times. J is TRBJ1-6 and V is TRBV11-2; D remains ambiguous. Germline CDR1 is SGHAT and CDR2 is FQNNGV. The CDR3 has 11 residues. V was clipped by 5 bases and J by 15 bases, with 11 bases between them. In DNA form, the CDR3 reads TGTGCCAGCAGCCAGAAAAGGCTCCTCCACTTT. Encoded protein: CASSQKRLLHF.

The V and J genes are TRBV6-5 and TRBJ2-7; D not certain. The CDR3 extends over 13 amino acids. Germline CDR1 reads MNHEY; CDR2 reads SVGAGI. The ends were cut back, 5 bases at V and 1 base at J, with 9 bases in the middle. CDR3 sequence: CASSDGPSYEQYF. The CDR3, as DNA: TGTGCCAGCAGTGATGGACCATCCTACGAGCAGTACTTC.

This clone was counted only a few times. V and J are TRBV11-2 and TRBJ2-1, with 7 positions matching TRBD2. CDR3 size: 15 residues. Germline V lookup: CDR1 SGHAT, CDR2 FQNNGV. The V and J ends lost 2 bases and 8 bases, in that order; junction bases with no gene match: 9. CDR3 region: CASSLLRGRGDEQFF. Here the CDR3 DNA reads TGTGCCAGCAGCTTACTGCGCGGGAGAGGGGATGAGCAGTTCTTC. The variable domain in full, with the rest retrieved from reference TRBV11-2 and TRBJ2-1, is EAGVAQSPRYKIIEKRQSVAFWCNPISGHATLYWYQQILGQGPKLLIQFQNNGVVDDSQLPKDRFSAERLKGVDSTLKIQPAKLEDSAVYLCASSLLRGRGDEQFFGPGTRLTVL.

This clone was detected only a few times. J is TRBJ2-7 and V is TRBV7-8; a weak D match, TRBD1 (5 bases). V lost 5 bases and J 2 bases, leaving 13 bases between the germline ends. This CDR3 is built from 14 residues. Per the germline V gene, CDR1 is SGHVS and CDR2 is FQNEAQ. CDR3 nucleotides: TGTGCCAGCAGCCACGCGGCAGGGACCTACGAGCAGTACTTC. Protein: CASSHAAGTYEQYF.